The 24 T cell receptor beta chains below all came from one sample that was sequenced in a study of beta chain features in type 1 diabetes. These TCRs are of unknown antigen specificity. Study outcomes and limitations: Shortening that was moderate but significant affected the TCRB CDR3s of Type 1 diabetes patients in all four CD4+ subsets.

The authors reverse transcribed all of the isolated RNA, so sequencing captured expressed TCRB transcripts. Some clones are missing from TCRdb's copy, which holds only in-frame ones; the method was immunoSEQ multiplex PCR. In the table there are some 250,000 clones, 11% of which are singletons. The sequenced sample was naive CD4+ T cells from blood. Receptor source: a man aged 30-40 years with type 1 diabetes.

In this sample, this clone turned up a few times. The chain carries TRBV7-9 and TRBJ1-1; TRBD1 might be the D (5 bases). Germline V gene lookup returns CDR1 SEHNR and CDR2 FQNEAQ (reference sequence). The CDR3 is 14 amino acids. Between the trimmed V and J ends, which lost 3 bases and 0 bases, there was a span of 8 bases. CDR3 in DNA: TGTGCCAGCAGCTTTGGGGCCCTGAACACTGAAGCTTTCTTT. Amino acids: CASSFGALNTEAFF.

The chain carries TRBV25-1 and TRBJ2-4; unclear D gene. Between the trimmed V and J ends, which lost 4 bases and 6 bases, there was a span of 13 bases. The CDR3 totals 14 residues. Germline loops: CDR1 MGHDK, CDR2 SYGVNS. Written as DNA, the CDR3 is TGTGCCAGCAGTGGTAAAGGCAGGTTAAACATTCAGTACTTC. This encodes CASSGKGRLNIQYF.

The V call is TRBV4-2, the J call TRBJ1-4; 9 nucleotides match TRBD1. CDR1 is LGHNA and CDR2 is YNFKEQ in the germline V gene. J gave up 8 bases and V 1 base, and 2 bases lay outside the gene matches. This CDR3 region has 14 residues. CDR3 bases: TGTGCCAGCAGCCAAGGAACAGGGGGCGAAAAACTGTTTTTT. The encoded protein is CASSQGTGGEKLFF.

The J gene is TRBJ1-3, the V gene TRBV29-1; D is possibly TRBD1 (6 bases). The CDR3 loop spans 12 amino acids. V gave up 7 bases and J gave up 4 bases, with 11 bases separating them. Germline V lookup: CDR1 SQVTM, CDR2 ANQGSEA. CDR3 bases: TGCAGCGGGGGGCCCGTCGGAAACACCATATATTTT. It encodes CSGGPVGNTIYF.

This clone was observed a few times. The chain combines TRBV21-1 with TRBJ2-5; TRBD1, the table's D call, was not compared with the DNA. TRBV21-1 is designated a pseudogene. This CDR3 is 16 amino acids long. This CDR3 reads CASSKKGMGPEETQYF. CDR3 nucleotide sequence: TGTGCCAGCAGCAAAAAGGGGATGGGGCCTGAAGAGACCCAGTACTTC.

This clone has more than one count but fewer than ten. This chain's CDR3 is CASSEASNTGELFF. The CDR3 coding sequence is TGCGCCAGCAGTGAGGCTTCGAACACCGGGGAGCTGTTTTTT. J is TRBJ2-2 and V is TRBV5-1, with no clear D. This CDR3 is built from 14 residues. Germline-derived CDR1 and CDR2 are SGHRS and YFSETQ. V lost 5 bases to trimming and J lost 0 bases, with 8 bases between them.

This clone was picked up a small number of times. The rearrangement joins TRBV9 to TRBJ2-3, with 7 bases matching TRBD2. The CDR3 runs 16 residues. Germline V gene data show CDR1 as SGDLS and CDR2 as YYNGEE. Trimming cost V 4 bases and J 3 bases; bases outside gene matches: 11. The CDR3 loop is CASSQTSTSPTDTQYF. The CDR3 nucleotides read TGTGCCAGCAGCCAAACCTCGACTAGCCCTACAGATACGCAGTATTTT.

This clone showed up just a few times. This chain uses TRBV5-1 with TRBJ2-7; D is uncertain. V was clipped by 4 bases and J by 0 bases, with 14 bases between them. Germline assignment: CDR1 SGHRS and CDR2 YFSETQ. The CDR3 runs to 15 residues. CDR3 in DNA: TGCGCCAGCAGCCCATACTCAGGCCTCTCCTACGAGCAGTACTTC. Protein sequence: CASSPYSGLSYEQYF.

This clone was picked up a small number of times. The chain couples TRBV7-9 to TRBJ2-1, with D uncertain. This CDR3 contains 13 residues. Germline V gene lookup returns CDR1 SEHNR and CDR2 FQNEAQ (reference sequence). V lost 3 bases to trimming and J lost 4 bases, with 7 bases between them. Here the CDR3 DNA reads TGTGCCAGCAGCTTTGGAGCTTACAATGAGCAGTTCTTC. Translation gives CASSFGAYNEQFF.

This clone was found a few times. The V gene is TRBV30, the J gene TRBJ1-5; a weak D match, TRBD1 (5 bases). Germline lookup yields CDR1 GTSNPN and CDR2 SVGIG (reference sequence). The CDR3 is 13 residues long. The germline V and J ends were trimmed by 2 bases and 4 bases, with 9 bases remaining between them. The CDR3 here is CAWSSRENQPQHF. In DNA, the CDR3 is TGTGCCTGGAGTAGCAGGGAAAATCAGCCCCAGCATTTT.

This rearrangement joins TRBV4-1 to TRBJ2-1, with D tentatively TRBD2 (6 bases). The CDR3 loop spans 14 amino acids. The germline V gene encodes CDR1 MGHRA and CDR2 YSYEKL. V was clipped by 4 bases and J by 13 bases, with 20 bases between them. The chain's CDR3 is CASSRGIAVPPQFF. The CDR3 nucleotides read TGCGCCAGCAGCCGTGGAATAGCGGTACCCCCACAGTTCTTC.

The J gene is TRBJ1-5, the V gene TRBV4-3; 7 nucleotides agree with TRBD1. CDR1 LGHNA and CDR2 YSLEER come from the germline V gene. V gave up 0 bases and J gave up 4 bases; unmatched junction bases: 3. The CDR3 extends over 15 amino acids. The CDR3 DNA sequence: TGCGCCAGCAGCCAAGATCCAGGGGGGAATCAGCCCCAGCATTTT. Encoded protein: CASSQDPGGNQPQHF.

This clone was seen a handful of times. The gene calls are TRBV7-8 and TRBJ2-7; the D gene is possibly TRBD1 (6 bases). There are 14 residues in the CDR3. Trimming removed 4 bases at V and 7 bases at J, with 17 bases between. CDR1 SGHVS and CDR2 FQNEAQ come from the germline V gene. CDR3 nucleotide sequence: TGTGCCAGCAGCTCCTTCGGGCAGGGGAATGAGCAGTACTTC. Protein: CASSSFGQGNEQYF.

The genes are TRBV7-9 and TRBJ2-1, with 8 bases that match TRBD1. The CDR3 has 13 residues. Germline loops: CDR1 SEHNR, CDR2 FQNEAQ (reference sequence). The junction had 3 bases not matched to a gene; V was cut back by 1 base and J by 10 bases. The CDR3 nucleotides are TGTGCCAGCAGCTTAGTTGGACAGGGCGAGCAGTTCTTC. It specifies CASSLVGQGEQFF.

In this sample, this clone turned up a few times. Other nucleotide sequences from this sample produce the same CDR3. The chain uses TRBV7-9 and TRBJ1-1; D call uncertain. Germline CDR1 reads SEHNR; CDR2 reads FQNEAQ (reference sequence). Trimming left V 5 bases short and J 7 bases short, with 8 bases between. The CDR3 runs 11 residues. The CDR3 bases are TGTGCCAGCAGCCCCGGTGGTGAAGCTTTCTTT. Its protein product is CASSPGGEAFF.

The genes are TRBV4-2 and TRBJ2-3; 9 positions match TRBD1. The ends lost 0 bases at V and 3 bases at J; junction bases unmatched: 7. The length of the CDR3 is 17 residues. CDR1 LGHNA and CDR2 YNFKEQ come from the germline V gene. CDR3 residues: CASSQDLGTGWTDTQYF. The CDR3 DNA is TGTGCCAGCAGCCAAGATCTCGGGACAGGGTGGACAGATACGCAGTATTTT.

This clone has a handful of counts. The chain uses TRBV14 and TRBJ1-5; tentatively, D is TRBD1 (5 bases). Germline assignment: CDR1 SGHDN and CDR2 FVKESK. Trimming left V 1 base short and J 6 bases short, with 19 bases between. The CDR3 totals 17 residues. Written as DNA, the CDR3 is TGTGCCAGCAGCCAAGGGAGGGCAGCCAGGGCGAGTCAGCCCCAGCATTTT. It is translated as CASSQGRAARASQPQHF.

CDR3 in amino acids: CASSSAGIQYF. DNA of the CDR3: TGTGCCAGCAGCTCCGCGGGCATTCAGTACTTC. The chain employs TRBV7-2 and TRBJ2-4; D perhaps matches TRBD2 (5 bases). The CDR3 totals 11 residues. CDR1 is SGHTA, CDR2 FQGNSA, per germline. V was cut by 4 bases and J by 9 bases, with 7 bases left in between.

In its sample, this clone was seen a few times. The genes are TRBV15 and TRBJ2-1; possible D gene TRBD1, 5 bases. The CDR3 is 14 amino acids. V was pared by 1 base and J by 9 bases, with 13 bases between. The germline V gene encodes CDR1 LNHNV and CDR2 YYDKDF (reference sequence). The CDR3 DNA reads as TGTGCCACCAGCAGAGGGGCACAGGCGGTTGAGCAGTTCTTC. Amino acids: CATSRGAQAVEQFF.

This clone occurred a few times. The chain carries TRBV7-2 and TRBJ2-4; weak D call: TRBD1 (5 bases). The V end was cut by 7 bases, the J end by 7 bases, with 14 bases between. Per the germline V gene, CDR1 is SGHTA and CDR2 is FQGNSA. The CDR3 runs 13 residues. CDR3 sequence (DNA): TGTGCCAGCAAGAACAGGATCGGGAACATTCAGTACTTC. This codes for CASKNRIGNIQYF.

This chain links TRBV30 with TRBJ1-2, with 12 bases lining up with TRBD1. The ends lost 5 bases at V and 4 bases at J; junction bases unmatched: 8. The CDR3 loop spans 15 amino acids. Germline V gene lookup returns CDR1 GTSNPN and CDR2 SVGIG (reference sequence). CDR3 sequence reads: CAWGGQGAIVYGYTF. CDR3 bases: TGTGCCTGGGGGGGACAGGGGGCGATAGTCTATGGCTACACCTTC.

This chain joins TRBV20-1 and TRBJ2-4; 7 bases line up with TRBD1. Trimming removed 6 bases from V and 6 bases from J; junction bases left unmatched: 2. The CDR3 is made up of 11 amino acids. The germline gives CDR1 DFQATT, CDR2 SNEGSKA (reference sequence). The CDR3 sequence: CSAYRGNIQYF. DNA of the CDR3: TGCAGTGCCTACAGGGGAAACATTCAGTACTTC.

The CDR3 nucleotides are TGTGCCAGCAGTACGACAGGAGATGAGCAGTTCTTC. Translating it yields CASSTTGDEQFF. This chain links TRBV2 with TRBJ2-1; weak D call: TRBD1 (6 bases). The germline gives CDR1 SNHLY, CDR2 FYNNEI. The CDR3 is made up of 12 amino acids. V was cut by 5 bases and J by 8 bases, with 10 bases left in between.

This clone was seen only a few times. The V call is TRBV7-2, the J call TRBJ1-6; the D is unclear. Germline V lookup: CDR1 SGHTA, CDR2 FQGNSA. Trimming took off 2 bases at V and 0 bases at J, with 5 bases between the two ends. The length of the CDR3 is 15 residues. In nucleotides, the CDR3 is TGTGCCAGCAGCTTATCCAGCTCCTATAATTCACCCCTCCACTTT. Translated: CASSLSSSYNSPLHF.